Below are 16 T cell receptor beta chains sequenced from a single sample in a study of CD8+ T cells in alopecia areata (dated by TCRdb to 2017 to 2018). The library was obtained by the immunoSEQ multiplex PCR assay. RNA was extracted from all samples and reverse transcribed into cDNA, which served as template for TCR sequencing. Sourced from immuneACCESS, this table was stored by TCRdb with only in-frame sequences that have V and J called. A share of the clones is absent; for the studies checked, an unresolved V gene accounts for under half, and the remainder has no known explanation. The table for this sample lists around 290,000 clones, none of them counted only once. The biggest ten clones account for about 1.1% of the sample. Pooled mouse cutaneous lymph node cells were stained for CD4, CD8alpha, NKG2D, NKG2ACE and other markers and were then sorted on a BD Influx. Sequencing used CD4+ T cells sorted from a lymph node. The receptors were sampled from a C3H/HeJ mouse with alopecia areata. The strain's MHC haplotype is H2-k.

Concerning this clone: Any gene name here is a mouse gene name. The read halts 4 residues ahead of the CDR3 end, with the missing end drawn from the germline J gene. The identical CDR3 is also encoded by other nucleotide sequences in the sample. J is TRBJ2-3 and V is TRBV5; 11 nucleotides line up with TRBD2. The length of the CDR3 is 17 residues. CDR1 and CDR2 (germline): LGHNA, YNLKQL (reference sequence). Germline trimming cut 4 bases from V and 0 bases from J; bases unmatched to any gene: 6. The part of the CDR3 DNA that was read is TGTGCCAGCAGCCCCCGACTGGGGGGGTCTAGTGCAGAA. As protein: CASSPRLGGSSAE. Given in full, the CDR3 is CASSPRLGGSSAETLYF.

The sample holds a few counts of this clone. All gene names here are mouse names. The read ends 4 residues before the CDR3 terminus; that terminus is restored from the germline J gene. The rearrangement links TRBV13-2 to TRBJ2-7, with 9 bases lining up with TRBD1. This CDR3 region has 15 residues. CDR1 NNHNN and CDR2 SYGAGS come from the germline V gene (reference sequence). V shed 1 base, J shed 3 bases, and the junction held 5 bases outside the gene matches. CDR3 residues: CASGDHRDRVYEQYF. The sequenced part of the CDR3 DNA is TGTGCCAGCGGTGATCACCGGGACAGGGTCTAT.

Notes on this clone: Genes here carry mouse names. The CDR3 end is not reached by the read, which stops 4 residues before it; the germline J gene fills it in. The chain employs TRBV13-3 and TRBJ2-3; a possible D gene is TRBD1 (6 bases). The CDR3 is made up of 14 amino acids. Germline CDR1 reads NNHDY; CDR2 reads SYVADS. Trimming cost V 5 bases and J 0 bases, with 10 bases left between them. The DNA read from the CDR3 is TGTGCCAGCAGCCATGGACAGAGTGCAGAA. Its protein product is CASSHGQSAE. The CDR3 reads in full as CASSHGQSAETLYF.

A note on this clone: The genes and germline here are from mouse. Read sequence stops 4 residues before the CDR3 end, and the germline J gene provides the missing end. The same CDR3 arises from other DNA sequences in this sample as well. This chain connects TRBV1 to TRBJ2-3; D could derive from TRBD1 or TRBD2 (5 bases each). Germline assignment: CDR1 NSQYPW and CDR2 LRSPGD (reference sequence). This CDR3 has 14 residues. V lost 1 base and J 3 bases, leaving 8 bases between the germline ends. The CDR3 sequence: CTCSAGGWAETLYF. The CDR3 DNA, read in part, is TGCACCTGCAGTGCAGGGGGCTGGGCAGAA. The variable domain in full, completed from reference TRBV1 and TRBJ2-3, reads VTLLEQNPRWRLVPRGQAVNLRCILKNSQYPWMSWYQQDLQKQLQWLFTLRSPGDKEVKSLPGADYLATRVTDTELRLQVANMSQGRTLYCTCSAGGWAETLYFGSGTRLTVL.

This clone was observed a few times. Here the gene names and germline are mouse. The sequenced part of the CDR3 DNA is TGTGCTAGCAGTAGAGATGACAGGGGGCTCTAT. The encoded protein is CASSRDDRGLY. The entire CDR3 protein is CASSRDDRGLYEQYF. The chain employs TRBV17 and TRBJ2-7; 10 bases are shared with TRBD1. The read comes to an end 4 residues before the CDR3 does, leaving the germline J gene to fill in the end. V was pared by 0 bases and J by 3 bases, with 2 bases of the junction left unmatched. The CDR3 sequence is 15 residues long. Germline V gene sequence: CDR1 MNHDT, CDR2 YYDKIL.

This clone was seen a handful of times. Gene names and germline match the mouse. The sequence runs out 4 residues before the end of the CDR3; the remainder is reconstructed from the germline J gene. The chain recombines TRBV19 with TRBJ2-2; 7 bases match TRBD1. Per the germline V gene, CDR1 is FNHDT and CDR2 is SITEND (reference sequence). V was clipped by 5 bases and J by 1 base; unmatched bases: 11. The CDR3 covers 17 residues. Incomplete CDR3 DNA: TGTGCCAGCAGGCTCCCTCGACAGGGAGGAAACACCGGG. Amino acid sequence: CASRLPRQGGNTG. The complete CDR3 sequence is CASRLPRQGGNTGQLYF.

About this clone itself: These gene names are mouse names. Coverage ceases 4 residues before the CDR3 finishes, and the germline J gene fills in the end. The chain is built from TRBV13-2 and TRBJ2-7; no clear D. V gave up 0 bases and J gave up 3 bases, with 10 bases separating them. The V gene's germline CDR1 is NNHNN and CDR2 SYGAGS (reference sequence). CDR3 size: 14 residues. The CDR3 bases that were read are TGTGCCAGCGGTGATGATAGACAACACTAT. This encodes CASGDDRQHY. The full CDR3 is CASGDDRQHYEQYF.

As regards this clone: The gene names here belong to mouse. CDR3 loop: CAWSLMTGGYAEQFF. The sequenced part of the CDR3 DNA is TGTGCCTGGAGTCTTATGACAGGGGGCTATGCT. The chain combines TRBV31 with TRBJ2-1, with 9 bases aligning to TRBD1. The read falls 4 residues short of the CDR3 end, and the missing part is taken from the germline J gene. Germline assignment: CDR1 GKSSPN and CDR2 SITVG. The V segment lost 0 bases and the J segment 3 bases; nucleotides outside the gene matches: 3. There are 15 residues in the CDR3. The full variable domain, completed using reference TRBV31 and TRBJ2-1, is AQTIHQWPVAEIKAVGSPLSLGCTIKGKSSPNLYWYWQATGGTLQQLFYSITVGQVESVVQLNLSASRPKDDQFILSTEKLLLSHSGFYLCAWSLMTGGYAEQFFGPGTRLTVL.

The table lists this clone with a few counts. Germline and genes: mouse. The read comes to an end 4 residues before the CDR3 does, leaving the germline J gene to fill in the end. The same CDR3 arises from other DNA sequences in this sample as well. V gene TRBV13-1 combines with J gene TRBJ2-1, with TRBD2 identical over 10 bases. Germline V lookup: CDR1 NSHNY, CDR2 SYGAGN. The CDR3 consists of 15 residues. V gave up 2 bases and J gave up 1 base; unmatched junction bases: 0. CDR3: CASSDWGGNYAEQFF. The DNA read from the CDR3 is TGTGCCAGCAGTGACTGGGGGGGCAACTATGCT.

In this sample, this clone turned up a few times. Gene names follow the mouse nomenclature. Sequencing ends 4 residues short of the CDR3 end; the germline J gene provides the rest. The same CDR3 arises from other DNA sequences in this sample as well. The chain uses TRBV19 and TRBJ2-1; TRBD2 matches at 8 bases. The CDR3 sequence is 15 residues long. Germline lookup yields CDR1 FNHDT and CDR2 SITEND (reference sequence). The V gene end was trimmed by 5 bases and the J gene end by 1 base; junction bases not matched to a gene: 5. CDR3: CASSPRLGNYAEQFF. The DNA read from the CDR3 is TGTGCCAGCAGCCCCAGACTGGGGAACTATGCT.

Concerning this clone itself: Gene names denote mouse genes. The observed sequence ends 4 residues before the CDR3 terminus, with the missing tail filled in from the germline J gene. The rearrangement uses TRBV17 and TRBJ2-3, with a possible D match to TRBD2 (5 bases). This CDR3 is 15 amino acids long. Germline CDR1 reads MNHDT; CDR2 reads YYDKIL. V dropped 2 bases and J dropped 0 bases, with 9 bases sitting between them. Incomplete CDR3 DNA: TGTGCTAGCAGTAGAAGCTGGACTAGTGCAGAA. This encodes CASSRSWTSAE. The full CDR3 is CASSRSWTSAETLYF.

This clone was observed a few times. Gene names and germline match the mouse. Read sequence stops 4 residues before the CDR3 end, and the germline J gene provides the missing end. The J gene is TRBJ2-5, the V gene TRBV13-1, with 9 nucleotides matching TRBD1. V lost 5 bases to trimming and J lost 2 bases; unmatched junction nucleotides: 6. The CDR3 is made up of 15 amino acids. The germline V gene has CDR1 NSHNY and CDR2 SYGAGN. This CDR3 reads CASSVGQGVQDTQYF. CDR3 DNA (partial): TGTGCCAGCAGCGTGGGACAGGGAGTCCAAGAC.

Concerning this clone: The germline and genes are mouse ones. Read sequence stops 4 residues before the CDR3 end, and the germline J gene provides the missing end. Other DNA sequences in this specimen translate into the identical CDR3. The rearrangement links TRBV5 to TRBJ2-3, with 7 bases matching TRBD1. The CDR3 runs to 14 residues. With V trimmed by 3 bases and J by 0 bases, 0 bases remained unmatched. CDR1 LGHNA and CDR2 YNLKQL come from the germline V gene (reference sequence). The CDR3 DNA, read in part, is TGTGCCAGCAGCCACAGGGGGAGTGCAGAA. This codes for CASSHRGSAE. The complete CDR3 sequence is CASSHRGSAETLYF.

A note on this clone: The germline and genes are mouse ones. The missing CDR3 end, 4 residues past where the read stops, is filled in from the germline J gene. At the DNA level, this CDR3 is encoded by other sequences in the same sample as well. The J gene is TRBJ2-5, the V gene TRBV19; 8 positions agree with TRBD2. The CDR3 is 14 residues long. CDR1 and CDR2 from the germline V gene are FNHDT and SITEND (reference sequence). CDR3 bases read: TGTGCCAGCAGTATAAGATGGGGGGGAGAC. This translates into CASSIRWGGD. The entire CDR3 is CASSIRWGGDTQYF. Full variable domain (rest looked up from reference TRBV19 and TRBJ2-5): GGIITQTPKFLIGQEGQKLTLKCQQNFNHDTMYWYRQDSGKGLRLIYYSITENDLQKGDLSEGYDASREKKSSFSLTVTSAQKNEMAVFLCASSIRWGGDTQYFGPGTRLLVL.

The table lists this clone with a few counts. Mouse germline and gene names are used. The sequence runs out 4 residues before the end of the CDR3; the remainder is reconstructed from the germline J gene. The chain uses TRBV5 and TRBJ2-3; TRBD1 matches at 9 bases. CDR1 and CDR2 (germline): LGHNA, YNLKQL (reference sequence). The junction had 3 bases not matched to a gene; V was cut back by 0 bases and J by 2 bases. This CDR3 spans 16 amino acids. CDR3 DNA, as far as it was read: TGTGCCAGCAGCCAAGAAACAGGGGGCGATGCAGAA. Translating it yields CASSQETGGDAE. From start to end, the CDR3 is CASSQETGGDAETLYF.

Worth noting for this clone: The gene names given are mouse names. The missing CDR3 end, 4 residues past where the read stops, is filled in from the germline J gene. The chain couples TRBV13-3 to TRBJ2-1; 7 nucleotides agree with TRBD1. Germline V gene data show CDR1 as NNHDY and CDR2 as SYVADS. The CDR3 is made up of 12 amino acids. V was clipped by 9 bases and J by 4 bases; unmatched bases: 4. CDR3 sequence reads: CATRDRYAEQFF. The CDR3 bases that were read are TGTGCCACCCGGGACAGATATGCT.